The following is a T cell receptor (beta chain) sequence with its context. What it recognizes is unknown. This table comes from immunoSEQ multiplex PCR, and its TCRdb copy is limited to in-frame clones, with some not included. The sample has 150,000 to 200,000 clones; 85% to 95% are singletons. J was trimmed by 5 bases and V by 5 bases; bases with no gene match: 8. The CDR3 runs 15 residues. CDR1 SGHTA and CDR2 FQGNSA come from the germline V gene. The entry originates in a study of T cell responses to AZD1222 COVID-19 vaccine. Study-wide results and caveats: When two AZD1222 doses had been given, Spike-specific TCR breadth and depth rose.

Sequenced here: peripheral blood, sampled on day 0 of AZD1222 vaccination. V and J are TRBV7-2 and TRBJ1-4; TRBD1 matches 7 bases. The clonotype originates from an adult in good health. CDR3 region: CASSGSGTANEKLFF. The CDR3 region has the DNA TGTGCCAGCAGCGGATCCGGGACAGCAAATGAAAAACTGTTTTTT.